This TCR beta chain comes out of a study of T cell repertoires in cytomegalovirus infection. Turning to the study itself: Used in the study were CMV epitopes, some recently identified and HLA-C-restricted, others well-studied and HLA-B-restricted. CMV infection and matching HLA type were both indicated by public TCR beta signatures. Study-wide results and limits: Dominating the ex vivo response were HLA-C-restricted CMV-specific TCR beta clonotypes. Identification of carriers of CMV plus the relevant HLA was achieved through cumulative public TCR beta family frequency.

J gave up 0 bases and V 3 bases, and 4 bases lay outside the gene matches. The length of the CDR3 is 17 residues. TCRdb independently ran MiXCR on the reads; one entry per CDR3 protein. The table records roughly 80,000 distinct CDR3 sequences, more than 20% of them present only once. About this clonotype itself: Its matching antigen is unknown.

Specimen: CD8+ T cells from cultured PBMCs, collected from culture after CMV antigen stimulation. V and J are TRBV12-3 or TRBV12-4 and TRBJ2-6, with TRBD2 matching over 8 bases. The receptor's source is a human donor in good health (CMV status not recorded). Some clones in this sample may be carry-over from other donors' samples. CDR3 loop: CASSFSGGSSGANVLTF. The CDR3 DNA reads as TGTGCCAGCAGTTTCTCGGGGGGGAGCTCTGGGGCCAACGTCCTGACTTTC.